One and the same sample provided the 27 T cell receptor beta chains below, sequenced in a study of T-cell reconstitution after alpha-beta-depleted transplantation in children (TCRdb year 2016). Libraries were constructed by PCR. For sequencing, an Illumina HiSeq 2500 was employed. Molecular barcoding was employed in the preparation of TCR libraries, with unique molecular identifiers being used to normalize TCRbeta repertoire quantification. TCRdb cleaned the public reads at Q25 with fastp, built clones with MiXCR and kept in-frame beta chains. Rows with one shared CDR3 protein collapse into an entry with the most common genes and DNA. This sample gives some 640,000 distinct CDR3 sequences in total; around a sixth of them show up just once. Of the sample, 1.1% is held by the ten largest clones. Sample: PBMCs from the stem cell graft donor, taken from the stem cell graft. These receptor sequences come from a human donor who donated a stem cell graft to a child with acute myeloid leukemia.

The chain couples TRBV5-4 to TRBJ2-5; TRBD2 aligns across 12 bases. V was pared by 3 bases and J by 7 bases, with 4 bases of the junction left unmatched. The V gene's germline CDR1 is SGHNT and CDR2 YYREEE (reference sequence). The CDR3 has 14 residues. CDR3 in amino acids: CASSSSGGERTQYF. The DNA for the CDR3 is TGTGCCAGCAGCTCTAGCGGGGGGGAAAGGACCCAGTACTTC.

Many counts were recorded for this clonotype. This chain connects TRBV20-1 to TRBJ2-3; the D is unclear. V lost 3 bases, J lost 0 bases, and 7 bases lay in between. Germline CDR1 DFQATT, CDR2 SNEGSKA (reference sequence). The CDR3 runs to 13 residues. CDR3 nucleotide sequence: TGCAGTGCTAGTGCTACTAGCACAGATACGCAGTATTTT. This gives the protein CSASATSTDTQYF.

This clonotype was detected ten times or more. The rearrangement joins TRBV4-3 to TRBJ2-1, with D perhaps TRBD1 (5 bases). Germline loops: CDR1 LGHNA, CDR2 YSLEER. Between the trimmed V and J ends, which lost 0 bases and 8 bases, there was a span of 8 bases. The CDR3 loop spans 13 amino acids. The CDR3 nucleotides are TGCGCCAGCAGCCAAGATCAGGGTTATGAGCAGTTCTTC. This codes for CASSQDQGYEQFF.

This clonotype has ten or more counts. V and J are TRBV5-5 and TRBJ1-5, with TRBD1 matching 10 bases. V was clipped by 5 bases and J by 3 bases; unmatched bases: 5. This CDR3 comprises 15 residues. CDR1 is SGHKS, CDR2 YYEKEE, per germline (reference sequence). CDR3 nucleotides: TGTGCCAGCAGGCCCGGGACAGGGGACAATCAGCCCCAGCATTTT. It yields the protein CASRPGTGDNQPQHF.

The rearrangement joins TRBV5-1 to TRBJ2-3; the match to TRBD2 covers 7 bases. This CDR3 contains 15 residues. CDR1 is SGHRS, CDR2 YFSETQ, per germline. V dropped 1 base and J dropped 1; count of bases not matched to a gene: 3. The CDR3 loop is CASSLQRGGTDTQYF. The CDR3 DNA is TGCGCCAGCAGCTTGCAACGGGGGGGCACAGATACGCAGTATTTT.

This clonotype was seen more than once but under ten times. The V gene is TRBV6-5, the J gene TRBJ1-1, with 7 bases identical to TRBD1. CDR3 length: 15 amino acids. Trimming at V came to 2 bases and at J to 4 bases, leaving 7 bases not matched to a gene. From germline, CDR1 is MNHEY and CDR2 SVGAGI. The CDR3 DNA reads TGTGCCAGCAGTTACCGGGGACAGTCCTTCACTGAAGCTTTCTTT. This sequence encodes CASSYRGQSFTEAFF.

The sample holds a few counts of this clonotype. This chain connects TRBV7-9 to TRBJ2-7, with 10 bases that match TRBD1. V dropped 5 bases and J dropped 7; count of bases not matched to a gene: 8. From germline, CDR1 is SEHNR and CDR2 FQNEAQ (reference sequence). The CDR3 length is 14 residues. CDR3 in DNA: TGTGCCAGCAGCCACCGGGACAGGGGCCGGGAGCAGTACTTC. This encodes CASSHRDRGREQYF.

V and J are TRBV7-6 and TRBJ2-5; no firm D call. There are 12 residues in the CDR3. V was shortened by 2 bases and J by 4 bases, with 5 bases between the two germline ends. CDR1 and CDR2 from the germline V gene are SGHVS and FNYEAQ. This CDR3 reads CASSLNLETQYF. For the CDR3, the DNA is TGTGCCAGCAGCTTAAACCTAGAGACCCAGTACTTC.

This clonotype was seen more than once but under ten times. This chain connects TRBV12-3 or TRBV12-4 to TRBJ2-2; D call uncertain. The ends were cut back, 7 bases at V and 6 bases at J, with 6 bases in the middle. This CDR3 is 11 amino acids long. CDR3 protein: CASIMSGELFF. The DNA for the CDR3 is TGTGCCAGCATTATGTCCGGGGAGCTGTTTTTT.

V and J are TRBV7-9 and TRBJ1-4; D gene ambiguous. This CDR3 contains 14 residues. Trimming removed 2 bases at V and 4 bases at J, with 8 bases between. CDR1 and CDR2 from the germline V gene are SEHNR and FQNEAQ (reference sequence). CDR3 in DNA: TGTGCCAGCAGCTTAAGCGGGAATAATGAAAAACTGTTTTTT. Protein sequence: CASSLSGNNEKLFF.

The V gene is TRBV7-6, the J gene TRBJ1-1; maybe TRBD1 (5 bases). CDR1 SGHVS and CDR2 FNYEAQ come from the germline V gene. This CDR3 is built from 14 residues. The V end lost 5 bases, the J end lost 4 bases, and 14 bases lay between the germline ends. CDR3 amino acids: CASSLGGGVTEAFF. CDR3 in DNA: TGTGCCAGCAGCCTGGGGGGGGGAGTCACTGAAGCTTTCTTT.

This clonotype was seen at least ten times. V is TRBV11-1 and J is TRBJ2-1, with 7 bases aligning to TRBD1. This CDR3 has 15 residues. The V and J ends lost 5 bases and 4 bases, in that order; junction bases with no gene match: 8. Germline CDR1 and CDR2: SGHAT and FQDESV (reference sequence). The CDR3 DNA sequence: TGTGCCAGCAGCCCTAGACAGGGCGGTTACAATGAGCAGTTCTTC. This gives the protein CASSPRQGGYNEQFF.

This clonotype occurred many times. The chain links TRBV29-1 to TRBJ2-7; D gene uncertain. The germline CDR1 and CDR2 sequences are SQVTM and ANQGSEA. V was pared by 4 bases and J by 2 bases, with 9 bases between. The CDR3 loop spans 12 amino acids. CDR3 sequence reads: CSVGLVTYEQYF. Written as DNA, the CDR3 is TGCAGCGTTGGGCTCGTTACCTACGAGCAGTACTTC.

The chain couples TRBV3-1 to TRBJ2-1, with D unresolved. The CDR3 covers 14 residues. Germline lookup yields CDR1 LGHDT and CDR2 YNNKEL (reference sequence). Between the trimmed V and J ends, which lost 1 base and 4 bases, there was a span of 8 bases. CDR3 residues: CASSQVADYNEQFF. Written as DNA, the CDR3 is TGTGCCAGCAGCCAAGTGGCAGATTACAATGAGCAGTTCTTC.

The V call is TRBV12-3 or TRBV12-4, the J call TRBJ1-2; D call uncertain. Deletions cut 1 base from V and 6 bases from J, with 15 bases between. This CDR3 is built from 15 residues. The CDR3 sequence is CASSLVRSGSNGYTF. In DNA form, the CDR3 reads TGTGCCAGCAGTTTAGTTCGGTCAGGATCTAATGGCTACACCTTC.

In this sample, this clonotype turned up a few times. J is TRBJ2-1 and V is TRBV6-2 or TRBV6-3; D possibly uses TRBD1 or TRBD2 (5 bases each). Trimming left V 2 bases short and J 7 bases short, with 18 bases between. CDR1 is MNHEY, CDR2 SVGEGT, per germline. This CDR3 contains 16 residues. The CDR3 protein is CASSYGRGVPPNEQFF. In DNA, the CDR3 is TGTGCCAGCAGTTACGGAAGAGGGGTTCCCCCAAATGAGCAGTTCTTC.

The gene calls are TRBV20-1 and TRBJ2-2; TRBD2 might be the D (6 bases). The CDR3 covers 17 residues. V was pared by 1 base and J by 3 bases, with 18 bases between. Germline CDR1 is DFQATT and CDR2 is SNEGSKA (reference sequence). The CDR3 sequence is CSARVAWRAPDTGELFF. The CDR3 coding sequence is TGCAGTGCTAGAGTGGCCTGGAGGGCCCCGGACACCGGGGAGCTGTTTTTT.

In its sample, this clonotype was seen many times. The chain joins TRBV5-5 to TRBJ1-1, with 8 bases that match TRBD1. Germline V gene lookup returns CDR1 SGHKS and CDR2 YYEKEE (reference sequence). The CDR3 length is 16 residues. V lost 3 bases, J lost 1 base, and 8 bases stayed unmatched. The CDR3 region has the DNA TGTGCCAGCAGCTCTGGCATAGGGACAGGGAACACTGAAGCTTTCTTT. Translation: CASSSGIGTGNTEAFF.

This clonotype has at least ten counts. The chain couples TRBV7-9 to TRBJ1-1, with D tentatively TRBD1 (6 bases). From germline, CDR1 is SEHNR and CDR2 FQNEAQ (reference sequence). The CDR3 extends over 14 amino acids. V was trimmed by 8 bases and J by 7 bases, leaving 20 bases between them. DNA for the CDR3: TGTGCCAGCCTTGATGGAGGACAGACCGATGAAGCTTTCTTT. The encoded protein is CASLDGGQTDEAFF.

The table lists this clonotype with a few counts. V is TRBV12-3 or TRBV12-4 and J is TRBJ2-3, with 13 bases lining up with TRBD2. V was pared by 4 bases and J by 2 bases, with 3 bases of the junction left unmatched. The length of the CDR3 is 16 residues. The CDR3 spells CASSSGLAGFTDTQYF. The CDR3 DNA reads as TGTGCCAGCAGTTCGGGACTAGCGGGGTTCACAGATACGCAGTATTTT.

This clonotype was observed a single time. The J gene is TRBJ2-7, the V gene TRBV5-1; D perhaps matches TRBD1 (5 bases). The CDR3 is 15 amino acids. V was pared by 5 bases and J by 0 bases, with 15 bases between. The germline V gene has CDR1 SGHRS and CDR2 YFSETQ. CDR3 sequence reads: CASRWGVSSSYEQYF. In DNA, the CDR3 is TGCGCCAGCAGGTGGGGCGTATCTAGCTCCTACGAGCAGTACTTC.

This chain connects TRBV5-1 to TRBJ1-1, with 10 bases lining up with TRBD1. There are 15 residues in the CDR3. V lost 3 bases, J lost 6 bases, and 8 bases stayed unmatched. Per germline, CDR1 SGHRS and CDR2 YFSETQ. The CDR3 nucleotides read TGCGCCAGCAGCTACCCGGGACAGGGGTGGGCTGAAGCTTTCTTT. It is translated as CASSYPGQGWAEAFF.

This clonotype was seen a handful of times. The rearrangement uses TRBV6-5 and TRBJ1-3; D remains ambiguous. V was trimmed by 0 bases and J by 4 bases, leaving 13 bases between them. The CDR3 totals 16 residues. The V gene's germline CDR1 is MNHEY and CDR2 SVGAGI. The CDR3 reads CASSYSGTLTGNTIYF. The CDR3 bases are TGTGCCAGCAGTTACTCGGGTACTCTCACCGGAAACACCATATATTTT.

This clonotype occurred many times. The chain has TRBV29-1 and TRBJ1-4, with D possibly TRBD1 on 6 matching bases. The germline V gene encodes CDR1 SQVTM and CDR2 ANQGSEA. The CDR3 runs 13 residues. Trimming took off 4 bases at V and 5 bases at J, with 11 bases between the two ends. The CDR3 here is CSVGGDKNEKLFF. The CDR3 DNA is TGCAGCGTTGGTGGGGACAAGAATGAAAAACTGTTTTTT. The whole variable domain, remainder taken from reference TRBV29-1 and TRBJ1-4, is SAVISQKPSRDICQRGTSLTIQCQVDSQVTMMFWYRQQPGQSLTLIATANQGSEATYESGFVIDKFPISRPNLTFSTLTVSNMSPEDSSIYLCSVGGDKNEKLFFGSGTQLSVL.

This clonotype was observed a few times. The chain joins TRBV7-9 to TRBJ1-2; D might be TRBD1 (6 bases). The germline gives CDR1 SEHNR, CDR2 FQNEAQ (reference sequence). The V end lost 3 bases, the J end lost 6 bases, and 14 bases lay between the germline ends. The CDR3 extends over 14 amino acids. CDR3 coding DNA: TGTGCCAGCAGCTTGGGAGTCAGGGGTGATGGCTACACCTTC. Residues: CASSLGVRGDGYTF. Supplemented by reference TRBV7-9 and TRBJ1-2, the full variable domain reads DTGVSQNPRHKITKRGQNVTFRCDPISEHNRLYWYRQTLGQGPEFLTYFQNEAQLEKSRLLSDRFSAERPKGSFSTLEIQRTEQGDSAMYLCASSLGVRGDGYTFGSGTRLTVV.

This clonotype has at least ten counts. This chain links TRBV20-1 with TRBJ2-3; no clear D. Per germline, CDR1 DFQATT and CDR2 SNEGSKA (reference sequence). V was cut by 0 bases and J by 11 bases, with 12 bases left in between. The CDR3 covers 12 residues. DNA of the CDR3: TGCAGTGCTAGAGATCTGCAGCACGGGCAGTATTTT. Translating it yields CSARDLQHGQYF.

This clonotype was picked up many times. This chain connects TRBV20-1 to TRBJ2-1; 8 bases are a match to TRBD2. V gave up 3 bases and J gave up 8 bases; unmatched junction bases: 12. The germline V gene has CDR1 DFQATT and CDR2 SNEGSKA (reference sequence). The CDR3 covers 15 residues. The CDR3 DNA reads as TGCAGTGCTAGCGCCGGACGGGGGGGCCTGGATGAGCAGTTCTTC. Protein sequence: CSASAGRGGLDEQFF.